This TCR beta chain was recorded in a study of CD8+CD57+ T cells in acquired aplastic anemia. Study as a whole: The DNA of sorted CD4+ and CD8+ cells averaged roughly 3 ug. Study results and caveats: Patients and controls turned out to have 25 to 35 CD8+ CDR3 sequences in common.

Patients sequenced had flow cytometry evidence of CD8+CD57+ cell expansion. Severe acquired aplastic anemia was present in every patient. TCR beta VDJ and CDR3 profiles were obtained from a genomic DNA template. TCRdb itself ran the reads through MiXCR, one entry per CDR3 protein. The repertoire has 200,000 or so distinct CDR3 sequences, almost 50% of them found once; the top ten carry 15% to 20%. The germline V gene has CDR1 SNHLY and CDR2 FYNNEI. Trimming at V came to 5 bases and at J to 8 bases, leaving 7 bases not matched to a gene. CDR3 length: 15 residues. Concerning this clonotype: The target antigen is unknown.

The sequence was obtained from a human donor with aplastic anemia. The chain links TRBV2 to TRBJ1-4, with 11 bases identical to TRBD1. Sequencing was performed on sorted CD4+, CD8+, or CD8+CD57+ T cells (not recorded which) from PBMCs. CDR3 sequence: CASSLPGQGVEKLFF. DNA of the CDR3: TGTGCCAGCAGTCTTCCGGGACAGGGGGTCGAAAAACTGTTTTTT.